A selection of T cell receptor beta chains follows, all from one sample in a study of OX40 agonist ivuxolimab in advanced cancers. The table came from immunoSEQ multiplex PCR; TCRdb's copy has only in-frame clones and leaves some out. The sample lists some 80,000 clones; about 91% were seen once. The sample consisted of CD4+ or CD8+ T cells sorted from blood, taken in a trial of the OX40 agonist ivuxolimab. The receptors stem from an adult with an advanced solid tumor such as melanoma, head and neck, liver or kidney cancer. Each CDR3 is given with its conserved first and last residue. A D gene is named only where the DNA matches it firmly. Only some rows state a clone size, as once, few, many or a class for expanded clones.

v_gene	j_gene	abundance	d_gene	CDR3nt	CDR3aa
TRBV11-2	TRBJ2-6	NA	NA	TGTGCCAGCAGCTTAGACCTCTCTGGGGCCAACGTCCTGACTTTC	CASSLDLSGANVLTF
TRBV30	TRBJ1-3	NA	NA	TGTGCCTGGAATGAGTTCACCTCTGGAAACACCATATATTTT	CAWNEFTSGNTIYF
TRBV10-2	TRBJ2-7	NA	NA	TGCGCCAGCAGTGAGTCGGGGGAGGCCTACGAGCAGTACTTC	CASSESGEAYEQYF
TRBV28	TRBJ1-3	NA	NA	TGTGCCAGCAGTTTAGGGCCGCCACATAGCTCTGGAAACACCATATATTTT	CASSLGPPHSSGNTIYF
TRBV14	TRBJ2-3	once	NA	TGTGCCAGCAGCCAAGGCCAAAGTGCTAGCACAGATACGCAGTATTTT	CASSQGQSASTDTQYF
TRBV5-6	TRBJ2-5	NA	TRBD2	TGTGCCAGCAGTTTTAGCGGGAGGGCCAGAAAGACCCAGTACTTC	CASSFSGRARKTQYF
TRBV2	TRBJ2-3	NA	TRBD2	TGTGCCAGCACCCGAGGTAGCGGGAGCGTTAGAGATACGCAGTATTTT	CASTRGSGSVRDTQYF
TRBV5-4	TRBJ2-3	NA	NA	TGTGCCAGCAGCTCCCGTAGCGGACCCGGCACAGATACGCAGTATTTT	CASSSRSGPGTDTQYF
TRBV29-1	TRBJ1-2	NA	NA	TGCAGCGTTGGAAGTGGGGTCGGAATTCTCTATGGCTACACCTTC	CSVGSGVGILYGYTF
TRBV11-2	TRBJ2-7	few	TRBD2	TGTGCCAGCAGCCCGGTGCTAGCGGGATCAACCTACGAGCAGTACTTC	CASSPVLAGSTYEQYF
TRBV11-2	TRBJ2-7	NA	NA	TGTGCCAGCAGCCAAGTCGGGGCAGGGAAAGACGAGCAGTACTTC	CASSQVGAGKDEQYF
TRBV7-2	TRBJ1-1	NA	NA	TGTGCCAGCAGCTTAGCCTCCCGGGTAGGAACTGAAGCTTTCTTT	CASSLASRVGTEAFF
TRBV29-1	TRBJ2-5	NA	NA	TGCGGAACGCCCGCAGCATCGGGGACCCAGTACTTC	CGTPAASGTQYF
TRBV7-8	TRBJ2-1	NA	NA	TGTGCCAGCAGCTTACTCGGGGGATCAGATTACAATGAGCAGTTCTTC	CASSLLGGSDYNEQFF
TRBV13	TRBJ2-1	few	NA	TGTGCCAGCAGCTTAGGACGAGGGAATAGAGTCCATGAGCAGTTCTTC	CASSLGRGNRVHEQFF
TRBV11-2	TRBJ2-1	NA	TRBD1	TGTGCCAGCAGCTTAGAAGGGACAGGGGGTAATGAGCAGTTCTTC	CASSLEGTGGNEQFF
TRBV7-9	TRBJ1-2	NA	TRBD1	TGTGCCAGCAGGTCGACAGGGAACTATGGCTACACCTTC	CASRSTGNYGYTF
TRBV5-1	TRBJ1-2	NA	NA	TGCGCCAGCAGTTCAACCGGGACGGGAAACTATGGCTACACCTTC	CASSSTGTGNYGYTF
TRBV9	TRBJ1-2	NA	TRBD1	TGTGCCAGCAGCCCAAGGACAGGTTCAAACTATGGCTACACCTTC	CASSPRTGSNYGYTF
TRBV2	TRBJ1-5	few	NA	TGTGCCAGCAGTGAAGCTGTGACCGCACCGCCCCAGCATTTT	CASSEAVTAPPQHF
TRBV7-2	TRBJ2-3	once	NA	TGTGCCAGCAGCTTAGGGTCAGCGAGCACAGATACGCAGTATTTT	CASSLGSASTDTQYF
TRBV28	TRBJ1-3	NA	NA	TGTGCCAGCAGTTTATCCCTCCTTACCGAGAGCTCTGGAAACACCATATATTTT	CASSLSLLTESSGNTIYF
TRBV19	TRBJ1-1	NA	NA	TGTGCCAGTAGTTCAGGACAGCTTGAAGCTTTCTTT	CASSSGQLEAFF
TRBV5-5	TRBJ2-5	NA	TRBD1	TGTGCCAGCAGCTTCCCAACAGGGGAAGAGACCCAGTACTTC	CASSFPTGEETQYF